A single sample gave rise to the 21 T cell receptor beta chains below, sequenced in a study of blood T cell repertoires in COVID-19. Sequenced by immunoSEQ multiplex PCR; TCRdb stores in-frame clones only, minus some. The sample includes hundreds of thousands of clones, around 85% seen only once; the top ten take more than 7%. Sequenced material: peripheral blood. The receptors originated from a man older than 75 with acute or convalescent COVID-19.

The chain carries TRBV2 and TRBJ1-3; D remains ambiguous. V lost 2 bases to trimming and J lost 0 bases, with 8 bases between them. The CDR3 is made up of 15 amino acids. The germline gives CDR1 SNHLY, CDR2 FYNNEI. The CDR3 sequence: CASSEQEPSGNTIYF. For the CDR3, the DNA is TGTGCCAGCAGTGAACAGGAACCCTCTGGAAACACCATATATTTT.

Here the CDR3 reads CASSFRGLNTEAFF. The DNA for the CDR3 is TGTGCCAGTAGTTTCAGGGGGCTGAACACTGAAGCTTTCTTT. This sequence joins TRBV19 and TRBJ1-1; 8 bases line up with TRBD1. Unmatched junction bases numbered 2, after V lost 5 bases and J lost 0 bases. Germline V gene sequence: CDR1 LNHDA, CDR2 SQIVND (reference sequence). The CDR3 length is 14 residues.

The chain couples TRBV27 to TRBJ2-3; D is perhaps TRBD1 (6 bases). CDR1 and CDR2 (germline): MNHEY, SMNVEV (reference sequence). This CDR3 region has 14 residues. V was shortened by 3 bases and J by 5 bases, with 12 bases between the two germline ends. CDR3 in amino acids: CASSFQGLLDTQYF. The CDR3 DNA reads TGTGCCAGCAGTTTCCAGGGGCTCCTAGATACGCAGTATTTT.

The table lists this clone with a count of one. The genes are TRBV5-6 and TRBJ2-7; D is uncertain. The germline V and J ends were trimmed by 4 bases and 5 bases, with 16 bases remaining between them. The CDR3 is 14 residues long. Germline CDR1 SGHDT, CDR2 YYEEEE. CDR3 DNA: TGTGCCAGCAGCGTACGAGTTAAGAGCCACGAGCAGTACTTC. Its protein is CASSVRVKSHEQYF.

The V and J genes are TRBV5-1 and TRBJ1-2; 7 bases agree with TRBD1. The CDR3 runs 14 residues. V gave up 4 bases and J gave up 4 bases; unmatched junction bases: 7. The germline V gene encodes CDR1 SGHRS and CDR2 YFSETQ. Here the CDR3 DNA reads TGCGCCAGCAGCAGAGGACAGGTTGGCTATGGCTACACCTTC. Protein product: CASSRGQVGYGYTF.

The chain is built from TRBV5-6 and TRBJ1-6; D is possibly TRBD1 (5 bases). The CDR3 runs 15 residues. V lost 4 bases to trimming and J lost 7 bases, with 15 bases between them. The germline V gene encodes CDR1 SGHDT and CDR2 YYEEEE. The CDR3 nucleotides are TGTGCCAGCAGCCCCGATCGCGGGGCGAATTCACCCCTCCACTTT. This translates into CASSPDRGANSPLHF. The variable domain in full, completed from reference TRBV5-6 and TRBJ1-6, reads DAGVTQSPTHLIKTRGQQVTLRCSPKSGHDTVSWYQQALGQGPQFIFQYYEEEERQRGNFPDRFSGHQFPNYSSELNVNALLLGDSALYLCASSPDRGANSPLHFGNGTRLTVT.

The chain couples TRBV2 to TRBJ1-6; weak D call: TRBD1 (5 bases). Germline V lookup: CDR1 SNHLY, CDR2 FYNNEI. This CDR3 is 17 amino acids long. Trimming shortened V by 2 bases and J by 3 bases, and 14 bases separated the two germline ends. The chain's CDR3 is CASSERGSRYYNSPLHF. Written as DNA, the CDR3 is TGTGCCAGCAGTGAAAGGGGCAGTCGATACTATAATTCACCCCTCCACTTT.

V is TRBV7-9 and J is TRBJ2-1, with D perhaps TRBD2 (6 bases). Germline CDR1 SEHNR, CDR2 FQNEAQ (reference sequence). With 5 bases removed from V and 8 bases from J, the gap between germline ends came to 25 bases. The CDR3 length is 17 residues. DNA for the CDR3: TGTGCCAGCAGCCTGCCTTCATCCCCCCGGGAGACCGATGAGCAGTTCTTC. Residues: CASSLPSSPRETDEQFF. The entire variable domain, with the rest obtained from reference TRBV7-9 and TRBJ2-1, is as follows: DTGVSQNPRHKITKRGQNVTFRCDPISEHNRLYWYRQTLGQGPEFLTYFQNEAQLEKSRLLSDRFSAERPKGSFSTLEIQRTEQGDSAMYLCASSLPSSPRETDEQFFGPGTRLTVL.

V usage is TRBV3-1 (or the pseudogene TRBV3-2) and J usage is TRBJ2-1; D possibly corresponds to TRBD2 (5 bases). V was cut by 0 bases and J by 7 bases, with 16 bases left in between. Germline V gene lookup returns CDR1 LGHDT and CDR2 YNNKEL (reference sequence). The CDR3 contains 16 residues. The CDR3 reads CASSQDSTRRRNEQFF. The CDR3 nucleotides are TGTGCCAGCAGCCAAGACTCTACTAGGAGGAGGAATGAGCAGTTCTTC.

This chain uses TRBV2 with TRBJ1-5, with 7 bases fitting TRBD1. Per germline, CDR1 SNHLY and CDR2 FYNNEI. The J segment lost 4 bases and the V segment lost 1 base, leaving 10 bases of the junction unmatched. The CDR3 covers 17 residues. The CDR3 loop reads CASSEVGKGAGNQPQHF. The CDR3 DNA is TGTGCCAGCAGTGAAGTTGGAAAGGGGGCAGGGAATCAGCCCCAGCATTTT.

The chain couples TRBV18 to TRBJ2-3; D is perhaps TRBD1 (6 bases). Trimming cost V 2 bases and J 5 bases, with 20 bases left between them. The CDR3 spans 17 residues. Germline-derived CDR1 and CDR2 are KGHSH and LQKENI. CDR3 sequence: CASSPFRQVGQEDTQYF. DNA for the CDR3: TGTGCCAGCTCACCATTCCGACAGGTCGGTCAGGAAGATACGCAGTATTTT. Drawing the rest from reference TRBV18 and TRBJ2-3, the complete variable domain is NAGVMQNPRHLVRRRGQEARLRCSPMKGHSHVYWYRQLPEEGLKFMVYLQKENIIDESGMPKERFSAEFPKEGPSILRIQQVVRGDSAAYFCASSPFRQVGQEDTQYFGPGTRLTVL.

The genes are TRBV6-6 and TRBJ1-2; 7 positions match TRBD1. This CDR3 has 14 amino acids. CDR1 is MNHNY, CDR2 SVGAGI, per germline (reference sequence). Unmatched junction bases numbered 8, after V lost 7 bases and J lost 3 bases. Here the CDR3 reads CASTHKGADYGYTF. In nucleotides, the CDR3 is TGTGCCAGCACCCACAAGGGGGCCGACTATGGCTACACCTTC.

The chain employs TRBV7-9 and TRBJ1-2; D not resolved. From germline, CDR1 is SEHNR and CDR2 FQNEAQ (reference sequence). V shed 4 bases and J shed 4 bases, with 16 bases lying between them. The CDR3 covers 15 residues. The CDR3 region is CASSSPLTGIYGYTF. The CDR3 coding sequence is TGTGCCAGCAGCTCCCCCCTGACGGGAATCTATGGCTACACCTTC.

This clone has only a few counts. The chain uses TRBV5-1 and TRBJ1-2; 8 bases are a match to TRBD1. V shed 4 bases and J 7 bases; nucleotides not matched to a gene: 9. The CDR3 sequence is 14 residues long. The germline V gene encodes CDR1 SGHRS and CDR2 YFSETQ. The CDR3 nucleotides are TGCGCCAGCAGCGTGGGACAGGAGATCGGTGGCTACACCTTC. Amino acids: CASSVGQEIGGYTF.

The chain has TRBV30 and TRBJ2-1; TRBD2 is a possible D gene (7 bases). Per germline, CDR1 GTSNPN and CDR2 SVGIG (reference sequence). Trimming left V 0 bases short and J 4 bases short, with 22 bases between. This CDR3 contains 18 residues. For the CDR3, the DNA is TGTGCCTGGAGTGTCACCCTCCGTGGCGGGGGCCGATACAATGAGCAGTTCTTC. Residues: CAWSVTLRGGGRYNEQFF.

This clone occurred a few times. The chain links TRBV27 to TRBJ1-6; the D gene is possibly TRBD1 (5 bases). Deletions cut 7 bases from V and 2 bases from J, with 21 bases between. The CDR3 has 18 residues. Germline V gives CDR1 MNHEY, CDR2 SMNVEV (reference sequence). The DNA of the CDR3 is TGTGCCAGCACTTATTTCGGGGCAGGGAGGGCCTATAATTCACCCCTCCACTTT. Translating it yields CASTYFGAGRAYNSPLHF.

The chain has TRBV19 and TRBJ1-1, with D possibly TRBD1 on 5 matching bases. V was cut by 6 bases and J by 3 bases, with 14 bases left in between. CDR3 size: 14 residues. The germline V gene has CDR1 LNHDA and CDR2 SQIVND (reference sequence). The CDR3 loop reads CASRHWGVDTEAFF. The CDR3 DNA sequence: TGTGCCAGTAGACACTGGGGGGTTGACACTGAAGCTTTCTTT.

This clone was detected once. This chain connects TRBV6-2 or TRBV6-3 to TRBJ1-4, with 8 bases that match TRBD1. V shed 5 bases, J shed 6 bases, and the junction held 5 bases outside the gene matches. The CDR3 length is 14 residues. CDR1 is MNHEY and CDR2 is SVGEGT in the germline V gene. In DNA, the CDR3 is TGTGCCAGCAGTCCCCTGGACAGGGATGAAAAACTGTTTTTT. Encoded protein: CASSPLDRDEKLFF.

The CDR3 DNA sequence: TGTGCCAGCAGTGAAAATAGCCGCCCCTCCTACAATGAGCAGTTCTTC. Its protein product is CASSENSRPSYNEQFF. The chain combines TRBV6-4 with TRBJ2-1, with unresolved D. The V end lost 3 bases, the J end lost 0 bases, and 12 bases lay between the germline ends. The CDR3 totals 16 residues. The germline CDR1 and CDR2 sequences are MRHNA and SNTAGT.

V usage is TRBV2 and J usage is TRBJ1-6, with D possibly matching TRBD1 (5 bases). V was clipped by 10 bases and J by 6 bases, with 16 bases between them. This CDR3 is 14 amino acids long. Germline-derived CDR1 and CDR2 are SNHLY and FYNNEI. This chain's CDR3 is CATSRESSNSPLHF. The CDR3 DNA sequence: TGTGCCACCTCCAGGGAATCTAGTAATTCACCCCTCCACTTT.

The chain recombines TRBV5-4 with TRBJ1-5; unclear D gene. CDR1 and CDR2 (germline): SGHNT, YYREEE (reference sequence). Trimming removed 2 bases at V and 5 bases at J, with 8 bases between. This CDR3 is built from 13 residues. CDR3 sequence (DNA): TGTGCCAGCAGCTTCGACGGGTATCAGCCCCAGCATTTT. It codes for CASSFDGYQPQHF.